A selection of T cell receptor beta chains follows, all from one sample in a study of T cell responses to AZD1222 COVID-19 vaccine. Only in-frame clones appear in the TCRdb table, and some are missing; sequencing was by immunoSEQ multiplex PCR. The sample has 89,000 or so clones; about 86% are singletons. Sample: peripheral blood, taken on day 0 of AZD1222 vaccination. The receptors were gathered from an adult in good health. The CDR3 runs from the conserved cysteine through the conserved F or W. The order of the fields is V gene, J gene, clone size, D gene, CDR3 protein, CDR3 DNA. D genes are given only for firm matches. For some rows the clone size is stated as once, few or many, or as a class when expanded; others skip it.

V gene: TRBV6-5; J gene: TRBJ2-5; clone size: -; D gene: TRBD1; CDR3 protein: CASRGTGPETQYF; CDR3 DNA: TGTGCCAGCAGGGGGACAGGGCCCGAGACCCAGTACTTC
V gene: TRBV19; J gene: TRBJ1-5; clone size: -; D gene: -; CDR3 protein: CASSILGGNQPQHF; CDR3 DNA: TGTGCCAGTAGTATCCTGGGGGGCAATCAGCCCCAGCATTTT
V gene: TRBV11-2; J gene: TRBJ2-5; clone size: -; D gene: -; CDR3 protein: CASSLRETQYF; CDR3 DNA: TGTGCCAGCAGCCTCCGAGAGACCCAGTACTTC
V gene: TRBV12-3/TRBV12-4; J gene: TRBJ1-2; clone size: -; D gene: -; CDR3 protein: CASRSGARYGYTF; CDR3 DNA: TGTGCCAGCAGATCCGGGGCCCGCTATGGCTACACCTTC
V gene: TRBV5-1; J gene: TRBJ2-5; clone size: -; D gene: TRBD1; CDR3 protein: CASSIGTDQETQYF; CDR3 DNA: TGCGCCAGCAGCATCGGGACAGACCAAGAGACCCAGTACTTC
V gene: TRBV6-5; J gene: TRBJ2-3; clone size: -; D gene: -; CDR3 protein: CASQSRSPDTQYF; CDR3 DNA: TGTGCCAGCCAAAGTAGATCGCCAGATACGCAGTATTTT
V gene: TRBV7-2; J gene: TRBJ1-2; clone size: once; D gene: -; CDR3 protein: CASSFRGGSANYGYTF; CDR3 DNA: TGTGCCAGCAGCTTTAGGGGGGGTTCAGCTAACTATGGCTACACCTTC
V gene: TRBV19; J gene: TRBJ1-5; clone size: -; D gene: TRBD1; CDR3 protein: CASQQGAGNQPQHF; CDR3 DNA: TGTGCCAGTCAACAGGGGGCTGGCAATCAGCCCCAGCATTTT
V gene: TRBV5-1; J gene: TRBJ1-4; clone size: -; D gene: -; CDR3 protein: CASSRNEMKEGKLFF; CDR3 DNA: TGCGCCAGCAGCCGGAACGAGATGAAGGAAGGAAAACTGTTTTTT
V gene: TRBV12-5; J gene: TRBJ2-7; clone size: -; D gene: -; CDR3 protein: CASGLRDTGIYEQYF; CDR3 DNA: TGTGCTAGTGGTTTGCGGGACACAGGGATTTACGAGCAGTACTTC
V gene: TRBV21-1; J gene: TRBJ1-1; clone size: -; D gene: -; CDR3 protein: CASSKRVLQGVNTEAFF; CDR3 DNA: TGTGCCAGCAGCAAAAGAGTACTGCAGGGAGTGAACACTGAAGCTTTCTTT
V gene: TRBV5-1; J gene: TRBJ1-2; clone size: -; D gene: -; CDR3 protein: CASSLEYGYTF; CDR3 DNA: TGCGCCAGCAGCTTGGAATATGGCTACACCTTC
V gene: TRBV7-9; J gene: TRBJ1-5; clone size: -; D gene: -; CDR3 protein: CASSAQGQPQHF; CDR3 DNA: TGTGCCAGCAGCGCACAGGGTCAGCCCCAGCATTTT
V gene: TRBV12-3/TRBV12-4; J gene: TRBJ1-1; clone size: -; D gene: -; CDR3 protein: CASSLRQGEAFF; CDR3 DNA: TGTGCCAGCAGTTTGCGGCAGGGTGAAGCTTTCTTT
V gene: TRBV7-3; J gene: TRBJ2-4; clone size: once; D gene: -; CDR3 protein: CASSLTGVGKNIQYF; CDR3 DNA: TGTGCCAGCAGCTTAACGGGCGTGGGCAAAAACATTCAGTACTTC
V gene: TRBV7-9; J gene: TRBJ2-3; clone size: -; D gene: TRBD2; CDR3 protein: CASSLLAGGPTDTQYF; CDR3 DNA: TGTGCCAGCAGCCTTCTAGCGGGAGGCCCCACAGATACGCAGTATTTT